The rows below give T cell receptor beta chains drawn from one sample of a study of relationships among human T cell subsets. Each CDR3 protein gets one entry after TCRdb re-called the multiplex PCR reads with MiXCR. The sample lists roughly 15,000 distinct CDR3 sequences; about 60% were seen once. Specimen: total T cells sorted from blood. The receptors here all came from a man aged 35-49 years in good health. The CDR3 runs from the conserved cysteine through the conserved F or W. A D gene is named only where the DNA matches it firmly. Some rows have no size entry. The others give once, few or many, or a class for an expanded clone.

CDR3nt: TGTGCCAGCAGCTTAGGGGTTCAAGAGACCCAGTACTTC; CDR3aa: CASSLGVQETQYF; abundance: NA; j_gene: TRBJ2-5; v_gene: TRBV11-2; d_gene: NA
CDR3nt: TGCAGCGGGGGGGCAGGATCAACCGCGAACACCGGGGAGCTGTTTTTT; CDR3aa: CSGGAGSTANTGELFF; abundance: NA; j_gene: TRBJ2-2; v_gene: TRBV29-1; d_gene: NA
CDR3nt: TGTGCGTCGCGGGGACTCAGCACAGATACGCAGTATTTT; CDR3aa: CASRGLSTDTQYF; abundance: few; j_gene: TRBJ2-3; v_gene: TRBV11-2; d_gene: NA
CDR3nt: TGTGCCAGCAGTTTATACGGGGGCATGAACACTGAAGCTTTCTTT; CDR3aa: CASSLYGGMNTEAFF; abundance: few; j_gene: TRBJ1-1; v_gene: TRBV28; d_gene: NA
CDR3nt: TGTGCCAGTAGTCCTCGGACAGTCGGGTATGGCTACACCTTC; CDR3aa: CASSPRTVGYGYTF; abundance: NA; j_gene: TRBJ1-2; v_gene: TRBV19; d_gene: NA
CDR3nt: TGCGCCAGCCTGGGGGGGGCGATCCAAGAGACCCAGTACTTC; CDR3aa: CASLGGAIQETQYF; abundance: NA; j_gene: TRBJ2-5; v_gene: TRBV10-2; d_gene: NA
CDR3nt: TGTGCCAGCTTACCGGGACAGGAGGGGAACACTGAAGCTTTCTTT; CDR3aa: CASLPGQEGNTEAFF; abundance: NA; j_gene: TRBJ1-1; v_gene: TRBV11-1; d_gene: TRBD1
CDR3nt: TGTGCCAGCAGGGGTCCTACTAGCGACTCTCGGCAGTACTTC; CDR3aa: CASRGPTSDSRQYF; abundance: few; j_gene: TRBJ2-7; v_gene: TRBV11-2; d_gene: TRBD2
CDR3nt: TGCAGTGCTAGGGCAGGGGGGGAGACCCAGTACTTC; CDR3aa: CSARAGGETQYF; abundance: medium-sized; j_gene: TRBJ2-5; v_gene: TRBV20-1; d_gene: NA
CDR3nt: TGTGCCAGCAGTTTACGGACAACACGATTTACCTACGAGCAGTACTTC; CDR3aa: CASSLRTTRFTYEQYF; abundance: NA; j_gene: TRBJ2-7; v_gene: TRBV28; d_gene: NA
CDR3nt: TGTGCCAGCAGCTTACCGGGGTATTCTGGGGCCAACGTCCTGACTTTC; CDR3aa: CASSLPGYSGANVLTF; abundance: NA; j_gene: TRBJ2-6; v_gene: TRBV28; d_gene: NA
CDR3nt: TGCGCCAGCAGTGAGTCGGCGGGAGCCGATACGCAGTATTTT; CDR3aa: CASSESAGADTQYF; abundance: NA; j_gene: TRBJ2-3; v_gene: TRBV10-1; d_gene: TRBD2
CDR3nt: TGCGCCAGCAGCCAAGTAGGGCGAAGTAAGGGCAATGAGCAGTTCTTC; CDR3aa: CASSQVGRSKGNEQFF; abundance: NA; j_gene: TRBJ2-1; v_gene: TRBV4-1; d_gene: NA
CDR3nt: TGTGCCAGCAGTCCCCGCCCTAACTATGGCTACACCTTC; CDR3aa: CASSPRPNYGYTF; abundance: NA; j_gene: TRBJ1-2; v_gene: TRBV28; d_gene: NA
CDR3nt: TGTGCCAGCTCACCACCGAAGAGAGGCGTTACAGATACGCAGTATTTT; CDR3aa: CASSPPKRGVTDTQYF; abundance: NA; j_gene: TRBJ2-3; v_gene: TRBV18; d_gene: NA
CDR3nt: TGCAGAACACGCGGGGCGGACCATGAGCAGTTCTTC; CDR3aa: CRTRGADHEQFF; abundance: medium-sized; j_gene: TRBJ2-1; v_gene: TRBV20-1; d_gene: NA
CDR3nt: TGTGCCAGCAGTCGGACCGGCACAGATACGCAGTATTTT; CDR3aa: CASSRTGTDTQYF; abundance: NA; j_gene: TRBJ2-3; v_gene: TRBV6-5; d_gene: NA
CDR3nt: TGTGCCATCAGTGACCTAGGACAGTCCTACGAGCAGTACTTC; CDR3aa: CAISDLGQSYEQYF; abundance: NA; j_gene: TRBJ2-7; v_gene: TRBV10-3; d_gene: NA
CDR3nt: TGTGCCAGCAGCTCTCGGCTAGATACGCAGTATTTT; CDR3aa: CASSSRLDTQYF; abundance: NA; j_gene: TRBJ2-3; v_gene: TRBV11-2; d_gene: NA
CDR3nt: TGTGCCAGCAGCCCAGCCGGACAGGGAGGGACCCAGTACTTC; CDR3aa: CASSPAGQGGTQYF; abundance: few; j_gene: TRBJ2-5; v_gene: TRBV11-2; d_gene: TRBD1
CDR3nt: TGCGCCAGCAGTGAGTTCAGACAGGGGGGGAACTATGGCTACACCTTC; CDR3aa: CASSEFRQGGNYGYTF; abundance: NA; j_gene: TRBJ1-2; v_gene: TRBV10-2; d_gene: TRBD1
CDR3nt: TGTGCCACTGGTAACACAGGCTACACCTTC; CDR3aa: CATGNTGYTF; abundance: NA; j_gene: TRBJ1-2; v_gene: TRBV19; d_gene: NA
CDR3nt: TGTGCCAGCAGCTTGGGACTAGCCGCCAACAATGAGCAGTTCTTC; CDR3aa: CASSLGLAANNEQFF; abundance: NA; j_gene: TRBJ2-1; v_gene: TRBV7-6; d_gene: TRBD2
CDR3nt: TGTGCCAGCGGTGAGACAGGTTTCAATCAGCCCCAGCATTTT; CDR3aa: CASGETGFNQPQHF; abundance: NA; j_gene: TRBJ1-5; v_gene: TRBV28; d_gene: NA
CDR3nt: TGCAGTGCTAGAGAACCGGGACTGGGATCCAATGAGCAGTTCTTC; CDR3aa: CSAREPGLGSNEQFF; abundance: NA; j_gene: TRBJ2-1; v_gene: TRBV20-1; d_gene: NA
CDR3nt: TGTGCCAGCAGTTGGGAGGATACGCAGTATTTT; CDR3aa: CASSWEDTQYF; abundance: once; j_gene: TRBJ2-3; v_gene: TRBV12-3/TRBV12-4; d_gene: NA
CDR3nt: TGTGCCAGCAGCGTCGGTGATTCTGGGGCCAACGTCCTGACTTTC; CDR3aa: CASSVGDSGANVLTF; abundance: NA; j_gene: TRBJ2-6; v_gene: TRBV7-9; d_gene: NA
CDR3nt: TGTGCCAGCAGCTTAACTAGCGGGTCGTACGAGCAGTACTTC; CDR3aa: CASSLTSGSYEQYF; abundance: few; j_gene: TRBJ2-7; v_gene: TRBV7-9; d_gene: TRBD2
CDR3nt: TGTGCCAGCTCACCAGGGATTTTCTACGAGCAGTACTTC; CDR3aa: CASSPGIFYEQYF; abundance: NA; j_gene: TRBJ2-7; v_gene: TRBV18; d_gene: NA
CDR3nt: TGTGCCAGCTCACCGAATCAGGTCGACGAGGGATCTACCCCCTATGGCTACACCTTC; CDR3aa: CASSPNQVDEGSTPYGYTF; abundance: NA; j_gene: TRBJ1-2; v_gene: TRBV18; d_gene: NA
CDR3nt: TGTGCCAGCAGCCAAGATCGGGGAGCGGGGGGTAACGGTGAGCAGTTCTTC; CDR3aa: CASSQDRGAGGNGEQFF; abundance: NA; j_gene: TRBJ2-1; v_gene: TRBV4-2; d_gene: TRBD2
CDR3nt: TGTGCCAGTCGTCGACAGGACACTGAAGCTTTCTTT; CDR3aa: CASRRQDTEAFF; abundance: medium-sized; j_gene: TRBJ1-1; v_gene: TRBV14; d_gene: NA
CDR3nt: TGTGCCAGCAGCTTTGCTACAGCTGAACCAAAATTT; CDR3aa: CASSFATAEPKF; abundance: NA; j_gene: TRBJ1-1; v_gene: TRBV11-3; d_gene: NA